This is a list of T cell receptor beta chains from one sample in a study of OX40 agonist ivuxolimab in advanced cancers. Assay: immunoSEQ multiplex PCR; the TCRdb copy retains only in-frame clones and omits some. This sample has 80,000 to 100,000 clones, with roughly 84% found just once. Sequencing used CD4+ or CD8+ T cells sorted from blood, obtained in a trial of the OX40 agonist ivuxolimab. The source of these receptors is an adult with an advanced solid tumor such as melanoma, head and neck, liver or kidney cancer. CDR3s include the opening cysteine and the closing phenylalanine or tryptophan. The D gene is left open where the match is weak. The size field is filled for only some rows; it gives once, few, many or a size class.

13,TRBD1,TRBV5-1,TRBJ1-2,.,CASSSDRAYGYTF,TGCGCCAGCAGCTCGGACAGGGCCTATGGCTACACCTTC
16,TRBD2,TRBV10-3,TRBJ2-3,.,CAISGGLAGGTDTQYF,TGTGCCATCAGTGGGGGACTAGCGGGGGGCACAGATACGCAGTATTTT
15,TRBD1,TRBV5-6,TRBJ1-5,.,CASSLQGALNQPQHF,TGTGCCAGCAGCTTACAGGGGGCCCTCAATCAGCCCCAGCATTTT
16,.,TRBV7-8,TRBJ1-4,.,CASSLPRLLHYEKLFF,TGTGCCAGCAGCCTCCCCCGACTGTTACATTATGAAAAACTGTTTTTT
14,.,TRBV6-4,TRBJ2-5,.,CASRPGGPRETQYF,TGTGCCAGCCGACCTGGCGGCCCGAGGGAGACCCAGTACTTC
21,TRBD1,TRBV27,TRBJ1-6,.,CASSKTTPGGTGNSYNSPLHF,TGTGCCAGCAGTAAAACTACCCCTGGGGGGACAGGCAACTCCTATAATTCACCCCTCCACTTT
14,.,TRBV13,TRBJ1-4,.,CASRAGGFGEKLFF,TGTGCCAGCAGGGCTGGAGGTTTTGGTGAAAAACTGTTTTTT
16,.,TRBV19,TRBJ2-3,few,CASSTFSRMGADTQYF,TGTGCCAGTAGTACTTTTTCCCGGATGGGGGCAGATACGCAGTATTTT
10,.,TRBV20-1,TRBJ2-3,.,CSATTDTQYF,TGCAGTGCTACAACAGATACGCAGTATTTT
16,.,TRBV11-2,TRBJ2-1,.,CASSSGSSGLYNEQFF,TGTGCCAGCAGCTCCGGGAGTAGCGGCCTCTACAATGAGCAGTTCTTC
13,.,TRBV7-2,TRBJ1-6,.,CASSLEVGSPLHF,TGTGCCAGCAGCTTAGAAGTTGGATCACCCCTCCACTTT
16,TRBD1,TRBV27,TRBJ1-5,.,CASSWSGTGNNQPQHF,TGTGCCAGCAGTTGGTCCGGGACAGGGAACAATCAGCCCCAGCATTTT
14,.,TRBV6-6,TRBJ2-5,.,CASSPQAPSETQYF,TGTGCCAGCAGCCCACAAGCCCCTTCCGAGACCCAGTACTTC
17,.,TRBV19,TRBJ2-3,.,CASSSPRALDGGDTQYF,TGTGCCAGTAGCTCCCCACGGGCGTTAGATGGGGGAGATACGCAGTATTTT
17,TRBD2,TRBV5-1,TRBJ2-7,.,CASSLGTGLVLSYEQYF,TGCGCCAGCAGCTTAGGTACGGGACTAGTCCTTTCCTACGAGCAGTACTTC
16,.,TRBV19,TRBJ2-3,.,CASSKWAETITDTQYF,TGTGCCAGTAGTAAATGGGCAGAAACTATCACAGATACGCAGTATTTT
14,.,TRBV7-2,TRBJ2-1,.,CASSLAGANNEQFF,TGTGCCAGCAGCTTAGCGGGGGCTAACAATGAGCAGTTCTTC
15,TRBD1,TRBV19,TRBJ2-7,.,CASSPRQGSSYEQYF,TGTGCCAGTAGTCCTCGACAGGGCTCCTCCTACGAGCAGTACTTC
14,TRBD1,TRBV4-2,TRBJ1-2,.,CASSQGTGNYGYTF,TGTGCCAGCAGCCAAGGGACAGGTAACTATGGCTACACCTTC
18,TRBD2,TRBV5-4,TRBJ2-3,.,CASSSRLGGTRGTDTQYF,TGTGCCAGCAGCTCAAGGTTGGGCGGGACTAGGGGCACAGATACGCAGTATTTT
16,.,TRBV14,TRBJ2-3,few,CASSQEIFNPTDTQYF,TGTGCCAGCAGCCAAGAAATTTTCAATCCCACAGATACGCAGTATTTT
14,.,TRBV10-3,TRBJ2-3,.,CASTRENEGYTQYF,TGTGCCTCGACGAGGGAGAACGAAGGGTATACGCAGTATTTT
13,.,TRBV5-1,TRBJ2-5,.,CASSGNFGETQYF,TGCGCCAGCAGCGGGAATTTTGGAGAGACCCAGTACTTC
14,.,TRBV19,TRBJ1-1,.,CASSSQGLNTEAFF,TGTGCCAGTAGTTCTCAGGGACTTAACACTGAAGCTTTCTTT
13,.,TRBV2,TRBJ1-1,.,CASSPVWLPEAFF,TGTGCCAGCAGTCCCGTGTGGCTGCCTGAAGCTTTCTTT
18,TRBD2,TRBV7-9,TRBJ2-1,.,CASSPRGGGGSSYNEQFF,TGTGCCAGCAGCCCCCGCGGTGGGGGGGGGAGCTCCTACAATGAGCAGTTCTTC
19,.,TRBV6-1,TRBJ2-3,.,CASSEAGVIGARPTDTQYF,TGTGCCAGCAGTGAAGCGGGGGTAATAGGGGCAAGGCCTACAGATACGCAGTATTTT